This T cell receptor beta chain was retrieved from a study of blood T cell repertoires in COVID-19. The data were produced by immunoSEQ multiplex PCR, yet TCRdb's version contains in-frame clones alone and is incomplete. There are over 70,000 clones in the sample; more than 80% occur only once, and around 10% lies in the top ten. This clone has more than one count but fewer than ten. CDR3 length equals 11 residues. Trimming removed 5 bases at V and 16 bases at J, with 15 bases between. The chain uses TRBV12-3 or TRBV12-4 and TRBJ1-5, with a weak D call TRBD1 (5 bases). The origin of this receptor is a woman between 65 and 79 years old with acute or convalescent COVID-19. The sequencing sample was made of peripheral blood. The CDR3 DNA sequence: TGTGCCAGCAGTGCTGGGGCAACTGAACATTTT. It is translated as CASSAGATEHF.